Shown below are 15 T cell receptor beta chains from a single sample sequenced in a study of blood T cell repertoires in COVID-19. This table comes from immunoSEQ multiplex PCR, and its TCRdb copy is limited to in-frame clones, with some not included. This table has approximately 270,000 clones, over 85% appearing once. Source material: PBMCs or T cells enriched from blood (not recorded which). The receptor set was obtained from a woman aged 55-70 years who had recovered from COVID-19.

The V gene is TRBV18, the J gene TRBJ2-3, with D possibly TRBD2 on 5 matching bases. The germline V gene has CDR1 KGHSH and CDR2 LQKENI. The CDR3 contains 14 residues. With 2 bases removed from V and 8 bases from J, the gap between germline ends came to 14 bases. CDR3 sequence: CASSPNLGEGTQYF. In DNA form, the CDR3 reads TGTGCCAGCTCACCAAACCTCGGAGAGGGTACGCAGTATTTT.

V is TRBV11-2 and J is TRBJ2-2; 7 nucleotides align to TRBD1. V trimming: 5 bases; J trimming: 1 base; junction bases outside the gene matches: 7. CDR3 length: 16 residues. Germline V gives CDR1 SGHAT, CDR2 FQNNGV. This CDR3 reads CASSATGTVNTGELFF. The DNA of the CDR3 is TGTGCCAGCAGCGCAACCGGGACAGTGAACACCGGGGAGCTGTTTTTT.

The chain couples TRBV5-1 to TRBJ2-1, with 9 positions matching TRBD2. There are 15 residues in the CDR3. The V segment lost 2 bases and the J segment 3 bases; nucleotides outside the gene matches: 3. Germline CDR1 is SGHRS and CDR2 is YFSETQ. DNA for the CDR3: TGCGCCAGCAGCTTTAGCGGGAGCTTCTACAATGAGCAGTTCTTC. It is translated as CASSFSGSFYNEQFF.

This clone was counted between two and nine times. The chain carries TRBV7-9 and TRBJ2-7, with TRBD1 matching over 8 bases. V dropped 3 bases and J dropped 3; count of bases not matched to a gene: 4. Germline loops: CDR1 SEHNR, CDR2 FQNEAQ (reference sequence). This CDR3 is built from 14 residues. CDR3 in amino acids: CASSFGQGDYEQYF. The CDR3 nucleotides are TGTGCCAGCAGCTTTGGACAGGGAGACTACGAGCAGTACTTC. Variable domain in full (rest from reference TRBV7-9 and TRBJ2-7): DTGVSQNPRHKITKRGQNVTFRCDPISEHNRLYWYRQTLGQGPEFLTYFQNEAQLEKSRLLSDRFSAERPKGSFSTLEIQRTEQGDSAMYLCASSFGQGDYEQYFGPGTRLTVT.

This sequence joins TRBV18 and TRBJ2-1; 9 bases align to TRBD1. Unmatched junction bases numbered 17, after V lost 1 base and J lost 7 bases. The CDR3 covers 19 residues. Germline V gene lookup returns CDR1 KGHSH and CDR2 LQKENI. This CDR3 reads CASSPLGTGKTRGANEQFF. The CDR3 DNA is TGTGCCAGCTCACCACTCGGGACAGGGAAAACCCGGGGGGCAAATGAGCAGTTCTTC.

Only one count was recorded for this clone. V gene TRBV18 combines with J gene TRBJ2-3; D ambiguous. The CDR3 contains 15 residues. Germline V gives CDR1 KGHSH, CDR2 LQKENI. V gave up 2 bases and J gave up 4 bases, with 13 bases separating them. CDR3 region: CASSPSPAVADTQYF. CDR3 coding DNA: TGTGCCAGCTCACCAAGTCCCGCAGTCGCAGATACGCAGTATTTT. Full variable domain (rest looked up from reference TRBV18 and TRBJ2-3): NAGVMQNPRHLVRRRGQEARLRCSPMKGHSHVYWYRQLPEEGLKFMVYLQKENIIDESGMPKERFSAEFPKEGPSILRIQQVVRGDSAAYFCASSPSPAVADTQYFGPGTRLTVL.

The chain employs TRBV5-1 and TRBJ1-2; D gene uncertain. Germline loops: CDR1 SGHRS, CDR2 YFSETQ. The CDR3 is made up of 14 amino acids. V was clipped by 4 bases and J by 0 bases, with 10 bases between them. CDR3 in amino acids: CASSPLTANYGYTF. The CDR3 DNA reads TGCGCCAGCAGCCCACTAACGGCTAACTATGGCTACACCTTC.

The chain uses TRBV5-1 and TRBJ2-3; a possible D gene is TRBD2 (6 bases). The CDR3 runs 13 residues. CDR1 is SGHRS, CDR2 YFSETQ, per germline. V was cut by 1 base and J by 6 bases, with 9 bases left in between. In nucleotides, the CDR3 is TGCGCCAGCAGCTTGATCCGGGAGGATACGCAGTATTTT. Translation: CASSLIREDTQYF.

The chain combines TRBV24-1 with TRBJ2-1, with D maybe TRBD2 (6 bases). The V end lost 3 bases, the J end lost 7 bases, and 15 bases lay between the germline ends. This CDR3 spans 15 amino acids. CDR1 is KGHDR, CDR2 SFDVKD, per germline. The CDR3: CATSDAGPTLNEQFF. CDR3 DNA sequence: TGTGCCACCAGTGATGCGGGACCGACGTTAAATGAGCAGTTCTTC.

The V call is TRBV20-1, the J call TRBJ2-7, with 9 bases that match TRBD2. This CDR3 has 14 residues. The ends lost 3 bases at V and 5 bases at J; junction bases unmatched: 8. The germline CDR1 and CDR2 sequences are DFQATT and SNEGSKA (reference sequence). The CDR3 DNA sequence: TGCAGTGCTAGTTATAGCGGGAGAATGGACGAGCAGTACTTC. Translating gives CSASYSGRMDEQYF.

The chain combines TRBV30 with TRBJ1-2; D perhaps matches TRBD1 (5 bases). Germline V lookup: CDR1 GTSNPN, CDR2 SVGIG (reference sequence). The germline V and J ends were trimmed by 7 bases and 0 bases, with 12 bases remaining between them. CDR3 length equals 13 residues. For the CDR3, the DNA is TGTGCCTTATTTAAGACAGCTAACTATGGCTACACCTTC. It codes for CALFKTANYGYTF.

The chain uses TRBV10-3 and TRBJ2-7; maybe TRBD2 (6 bases). Germline V gene data show CDR1 as ENHRY and CDR2 as SYGVKD. This CDR3 comprises 14 residues. The V gene lost 4 bases and the J gene lost 2 bases, with 12 bases spanning the gap. The CDR3 nucleotides are TGTGCCATCAGTGCCTCTAGCGAGACCTACGAGCAGTACTTC. This encodes CAISASSETYEQYF.

The chain recombines TRBV14 with TRBJ1-1; D gene ambiguous. There are 12 residues in the CDR3. The germline V gene encodes CDR1 SGHDN and CDR2 FVKESK. V was shortened by 2 bases and J by 10 bases, with 11 bases between the two germline ends. In nucleotides, the CDR3 is TGTGCCAGCAGCCAAACCCGGGTTGGAGCTTTCTTT. Amino acid sequence: CASSQTRVGAFF.

This chain connects TRBV18 to TRBJ1-2; no clear D gene. Germline loops: CDR1 KGHSH, CDR2 LQKENI. The CDR3 consists of 13 residues. V lost 3 bases to trimming and J lost 8 bases, with 13 bases between them. The CDR3 nucleotides read TGTGCCAGCTCACCCCCAGTAACGTACGGCTACACCTTC. Translated, it gives CASSPPVTYGYTF.

This clone appeared once. The chain couples TRBV5-1 to TRBJ2-3; maybe TRBD1 (6 bases). In germline, CDR1 is SGHRS, CDR2 YFSETQ. The CDR3 is 15 residues long. Trimming removed 1 base from V and 2 bases from J, with 11 bases in between. CDR3 loop: CASSLMGHNTDTQYF. The CDR3 DNA reads as TGCGCCAGCAGCTTGATGGGACACAACACAGATACGCAGTATTTT.